These T cell receptor beta chains were read from a single sample in a study of technical replicates of blood from a few donors. The repertoire was sequenced with immunoSEQ multiplex PCR; TCRdb's copy has only in-frame clones and lacks some. The sample has about 73,000 clones, 90% to 95% seen once. The specimen sequenced was PBMCs. The source of these receptors is a human donor in good health. Some clones in this sample may be carry-over from other donors' samples. Both conserved end residues are part of each CDR3. Each record gives: V gene, D gene, J gene, clone size, CDR3 DNA, CDR3 protein. The D gene is left open where the match is weak. The size entry is marked missing in some rows and otherwise reads once, few, many or a size class.

V: TRBV6-4
D: TRBD2
J: TRBJ2-1
size: .
DNA: TGTGCCAGCAGGGGTAGCGGGAGGTCCTCCTACAATGAGCAGTTCTTC
CDR3: CASRGSGRSSYNEQFF

V: TRBV6-6
D: TRBD1
J: TRBJ2-1
size: .
DNA: TGTGCCAGCAGCCTCAGTGGGACAGTGGCCTACAATGAGCAGTTCTTC
CDR3: CASSLSGTVAYNEQFF

V: TRBV6-1
D: TRBD2
J: TRBJ2-1
size: .
DNA: TGTGCCAGCAGGGGACTAGCGGGGAGTACCAATGAGCAGTTCTTC
CDR3: CASRGLAGSTNEQFF

V: TRBV6-1
D: TRBD1
J: TRBJ1-2
size: .
DNA: TGTGCCAGCAGGGGAGACAGGGGGTATGGCTACACCTTC
CDR3: CASRGDRGYGYTF

V: TRBV6-1
D: TRBD1
J: TRBJ1-6
size: medium-sized
DNA: TGTGCCAGCAGCGCCGGGACAGGGGATAATTCACCCCTCCACTTT
CDR3: CASSAGTGDNSPLHF

V: TRBV9
D: .
J: TRBJ2-2
size: .
DNA: TGTGCCAGCAGCGTAGGTGGGAGCTTTACGAACACCGGGGAGCTGTTTTTT
CDR3: CASSVGGSFTNTGELFF

V: TRBV27
D: .
J: TRBJ1-1
size: .
DNA: TGTGCCAGCAGCTACAGGCTAAACACTGAAGCTTTCTTT
CDR3: CASSYRLNTEAFF

V: TRBV2
D: TRBD2
J: TRBJ2-1
size: .
DNA: TGTGCCAGCAGTGAATTGGGTCGGGGGGGCCCCGGGATCTACAATGAGCAGTTCTTC
CDR3: CASSELGRGGPGIYNEQFF

V: TRBV5-1
D: TRBD2
J: TRBJ2-5
size: .
DNA: TGCGCCAGCAGCTTACCTAGCGGGCCACAAGAGACCCAGTACTTC
CDR3: CASSLPSGPQETQYF

V: TRBV19
D: .
J: TRBJ1-5
size: .
DNA: TGTGCCAGTAGTATCGGACTCGGACCTGCTCAGCCCCAGCATTTT
CDR3: CASSIGLGPAQPQHF

V: TRBV7-9
D: TRBD1
J: TRBJ1-1
size: .
DNA: TGTGCCAGCAGCCTTCCCGACAGGGGACGAACTGAAGCTTTCTTT
CDR3: CASSLPDRGRTEAFF

V: TRBV29-1
D: .
J: TRBJ1-2
size: .
DNA: TGCAGCGTTGAAGATCAGGTGATTCAGTCTGGCTACACCTTC
CDR3: CSVEDQVIQSGYTF

V: TRBV7-2
D: TRBD1
J: TRBJ1-4
size: once
DNA: TGTGCCAGCAGAGTAGGACAGGGGGTTGAAAAACTGTTTTTT
CDR3: CASRVGQGVEKLFF

V: TRBV5-6
D: .
J: TRBJ2-5
size: .
DNA: TGTGCCAGCAGCTTGGCCAGCGGGGAGACCCAGTACTTC
CDR3: CASSLASGETQYF

V: TRBV18
D: TRBD2
J: TRBJ2-7
size: .
DNA: TGTGCCAGCTCACCTCGGGAGCGGGACTACGAGCAGTACTTC
CDR3: CASSPRERDYEQYF

V: TRBV5-1
D: .
J: TRBJ2-4
size: .
DNA: TGCGCCAGCAGCTTGGGGGCAGGGGGGACCAAAAACATTCAGTACTTC
CDR3: CASSLGAGGTKNIQYF

V: TRBV6-5
D: .
J: TRBJ2-1
size: .
DNA: TGTGCCAGCAGTCCCACCCGACTGAATTACAATGAGCAGTTCTTC
CDR3: CASSPTRLNYNEQFF

V: TRBV10-3
D: .
J: TRBJ1-1
size: few
DNA: TGTGCCATCAAAGGGGGGGCCGCTGAAGCTTTCTTT
CDR3: CAIKGGAAEAFF

V: TRBV7-2
D: TRBD2
J: TRBJ2-5
size: .
DNA: TGTGCCAGCAGCTCCCAAGGACTAGCGGGGGCAGGGGCCCAGTACTTC
CDR3: CASSSQGLAGAGAQYF

V: TRBV2
D: .
J: TRBJ1-3
size: .
DNA: TGTGCCAGCAACCCCGGCCCAGGCTCTGGAAACACCATATATTTT
CDR3: CASNPGPGSGNTIYF

V: TRBV6-6
D: TRBD1
J: TRBJ2-7
size: .
DNA: TGTGCCAGCAGTTACCGAGGGACAGGGGACTACGAGCAGTACTTC
CDR3: CASSYRGTGDYEQYF

V: TRBV5-6
D: TRBD1
J: TRBJ2-7
size: .
DNA: TGTGCCAGCAGCGAGGGACAGGGGGCATCCTACGAGCAGTACTTC
CDR3: CASSEGQGASYEQYF

V: TRBV9
D: .
J: TRBJ1-1
size: .
DNA: TGTGCCAGCAGAAGGGGCCTTAACACTGAAGCTTTCTTT
CDR3: CASRRGLNTEAFF

V: TRBV29-1
D: .
J: TRBJ1-1
size: .
DNA: TGCAGCGCTGAGGGGGAGGGGGGCGCCTACACTGAAGCTTTCTTT
CDR3: CSAEGEGGAYTEAFF

V: TRBV19
D: .
J: TRBJ2-7
size: .
DNA: TGTGCCAGTAGTATTCATGGCAGACAGGGAGGCTACGAGCAGTACTTC
CDR3: CASSIHGRQGGYEQYF

V: TRBV29-1
D: TRBD1
J: TRBJ2-7
size: .
DNA: TGCAGCGCTGGGACAGGGGGCGAGCAGTACTTC
CDR3: CSAGTGGEQYF

V: TRBV4-2
D: TRBD1
J: TRBJ2-2
size: .
DNA: TGTGCCAGCAGCCAAGGGACAGGGGGCACGAACACCGGGGAGCTGTTTTTT
CDR3: CASSQGTGGTNTGELFF